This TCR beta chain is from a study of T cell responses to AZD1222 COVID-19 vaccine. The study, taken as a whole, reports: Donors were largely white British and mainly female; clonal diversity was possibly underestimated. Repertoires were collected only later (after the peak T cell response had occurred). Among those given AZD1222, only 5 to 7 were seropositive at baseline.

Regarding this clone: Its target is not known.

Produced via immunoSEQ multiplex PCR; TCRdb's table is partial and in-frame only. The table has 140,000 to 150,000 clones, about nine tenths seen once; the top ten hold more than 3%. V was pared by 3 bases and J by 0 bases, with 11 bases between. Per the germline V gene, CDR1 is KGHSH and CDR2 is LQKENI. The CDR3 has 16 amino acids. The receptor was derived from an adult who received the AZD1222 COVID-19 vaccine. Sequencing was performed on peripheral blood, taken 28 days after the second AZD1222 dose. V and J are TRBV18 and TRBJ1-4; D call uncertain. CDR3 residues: CASSPGSGATNEKLFF. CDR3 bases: TGTGCCAGCTCACCGGGATCGGGAGCAACTAATGAAAAACTGTTTTTT.